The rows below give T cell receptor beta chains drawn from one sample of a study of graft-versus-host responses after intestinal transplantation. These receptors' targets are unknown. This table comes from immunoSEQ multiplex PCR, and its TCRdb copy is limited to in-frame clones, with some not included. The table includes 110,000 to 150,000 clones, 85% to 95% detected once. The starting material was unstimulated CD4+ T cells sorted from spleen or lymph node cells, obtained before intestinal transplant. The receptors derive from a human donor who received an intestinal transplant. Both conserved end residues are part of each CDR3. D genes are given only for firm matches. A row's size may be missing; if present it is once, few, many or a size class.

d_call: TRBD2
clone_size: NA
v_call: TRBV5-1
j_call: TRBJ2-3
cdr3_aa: CASSLGSASGIRDTQYF
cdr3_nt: TGCGCCAGCAGCTTGGGTTCGGCTAGCGGGATTCGAGATACGCAGTATTTT

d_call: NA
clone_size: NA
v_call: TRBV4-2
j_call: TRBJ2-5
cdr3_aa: CASSQEPNGETQYF
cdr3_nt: TGTGCCAGCAGCCAAGAGCCAAATGGGGAGACCCAGTACTTC

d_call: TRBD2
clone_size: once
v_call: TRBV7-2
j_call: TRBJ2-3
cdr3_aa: CASSLVGPRGRAPDTQYF
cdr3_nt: TGTGCCAGCAGCTTAGTGGGGCCACGCGGGAGGGCCCCAGATACGCAGTATTTT

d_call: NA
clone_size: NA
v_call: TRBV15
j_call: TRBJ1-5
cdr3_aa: CATSRDVAGGNQPQHF
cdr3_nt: TGTGCCACCAGCAGAGACGTGGCAGGGGGCAATCAGCCCCAGCATTTT

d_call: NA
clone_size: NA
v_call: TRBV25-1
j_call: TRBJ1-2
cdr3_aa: CASSGPGSYGYTF
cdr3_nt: TGTGCCAGCAGTGGCCCAGGCTCCTATGGCTACACCTTC

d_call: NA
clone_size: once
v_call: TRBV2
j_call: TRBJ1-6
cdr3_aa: CASSEGRGSNSPLHF
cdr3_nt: TGTGCCAGCAGCGAGGGGCGGGGCAGCAATTCACCCCTCCACTTT

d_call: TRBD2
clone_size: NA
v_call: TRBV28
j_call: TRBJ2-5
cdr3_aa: CASSSLMILAGWGTQYF
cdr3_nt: TGTGCCAGCAGTTCCTTAATGATTCTAGCGGGGTGGGGGACCCAGTACTTC

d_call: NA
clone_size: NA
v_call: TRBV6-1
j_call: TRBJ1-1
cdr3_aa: CASGRRGGTEAFF
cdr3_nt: TGTGCCAGCGGGCGGAGGGGAGGAACTGAAGCTTTCTTT

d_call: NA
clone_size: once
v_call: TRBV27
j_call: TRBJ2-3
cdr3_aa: CASSLNRIESDTQYF
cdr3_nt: TGTGCCAGCAGTTTAAATCGGATAGAGTCCGATACGCAGTATTTT

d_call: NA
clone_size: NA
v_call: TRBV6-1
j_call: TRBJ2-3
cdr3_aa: CASSGRRPRGSRGVDTQYF
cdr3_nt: TGTGCCAGCAGTGGAAGGCGTCCTAGGGGCTCAAGAGGAGTAGATACGCAGTATTTT

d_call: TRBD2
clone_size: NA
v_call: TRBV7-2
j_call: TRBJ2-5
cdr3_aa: CASSYGGLAVAETQYF
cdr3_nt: TGTGCCAGCAGCTACGGGGGACTAGCGGTAGCAGAGACCCAGTACTTC

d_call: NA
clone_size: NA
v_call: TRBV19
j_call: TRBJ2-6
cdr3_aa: CASSPPRSSGANVLTF
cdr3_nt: TGTGCCAGTAGTCCCCCCCGGAGCTCTGGGGCCAACGTCCTGACTTTC

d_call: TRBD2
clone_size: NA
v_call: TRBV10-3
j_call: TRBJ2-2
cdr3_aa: CAISELAGGHLTGELFF
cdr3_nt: TGTGCCATCAGTGAACTAGCGGGAGGGCACTTAACCGGGGAGCTGTTTTTT

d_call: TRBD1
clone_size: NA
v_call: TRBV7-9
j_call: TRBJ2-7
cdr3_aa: CASSSSTGSVTYEQYF
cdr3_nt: TGTGCCAGCAGCTCTTCGACAGGGTCGGTAACCTACGAGCAGTACTTC

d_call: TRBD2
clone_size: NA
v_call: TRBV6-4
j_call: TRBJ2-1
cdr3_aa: CASSVRSGGSYNEQFF
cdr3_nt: TGTGCCAGCAGTGTAAGGTCGGGGGGCTCCTACAATGAGCAGTTCTTC

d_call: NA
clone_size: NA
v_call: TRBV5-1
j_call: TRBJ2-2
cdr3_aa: CASTRSTGGRTGELFF
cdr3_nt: TGCGCCAGCACAAGGTCAACTGGGGGTAGGACCGGGGAGCTGTTTTTT

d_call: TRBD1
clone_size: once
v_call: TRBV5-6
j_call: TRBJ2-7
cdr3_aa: CASSAGTGLGEQYF
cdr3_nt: TGTGCCAGCAGCGCCGGGACAGGCCTCGGGGAGCAGTACTTC

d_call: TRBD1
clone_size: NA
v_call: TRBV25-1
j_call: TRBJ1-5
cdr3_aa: CASPSRDRGNQPQHF
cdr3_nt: TGTGCCAGCCCGTCAAGGGACAGGGGGAATCAGCCCCAGCATTTT

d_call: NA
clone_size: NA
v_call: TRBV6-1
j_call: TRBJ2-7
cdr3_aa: CASRQGGPYEQYF
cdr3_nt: TGTGCCAGCAGGCAGGGGGGCCCCTACGAGCAGTACTTC

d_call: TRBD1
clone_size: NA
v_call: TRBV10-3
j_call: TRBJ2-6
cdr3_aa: CAISLTGGTSGANVLTF
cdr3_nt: TGTGCCATCAGTTTGACAGGGGGTACCTCTGGGGCCAACGTCCTGACTTTC

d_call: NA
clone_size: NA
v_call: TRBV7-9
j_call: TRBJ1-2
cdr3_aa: CASSKDYSDYGYTF
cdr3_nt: TGTGCCAGCAGCAAAGACTACTCCGACTATGGCTACACCTTC

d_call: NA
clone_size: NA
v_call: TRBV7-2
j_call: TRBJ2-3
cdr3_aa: CASSQGGIALPTDTQYF
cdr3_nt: TGTGCCAGCAGCCAAGGAGGGATAGCTCTCCCCACAGATACGCAGTATTTT

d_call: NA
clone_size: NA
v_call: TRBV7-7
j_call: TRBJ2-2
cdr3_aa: CASSLTGANTGELFF
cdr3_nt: TGTGCCAGCAGCTTGACAGGAGCGAACACCGGGGAGCTGTTTTTT

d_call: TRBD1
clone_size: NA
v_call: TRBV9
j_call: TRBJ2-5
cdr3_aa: CASSLPHTGGGETQYF
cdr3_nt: TGTGCCAGCAGCCTGCCCCATACAGGGGGAGGAGAGACCCAGTACTTC

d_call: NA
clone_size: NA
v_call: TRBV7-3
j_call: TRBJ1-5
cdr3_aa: CASSFKVHQPQHF
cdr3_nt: TGTGCCAGCAGCTTTAAGGTACATCAGCCCCAGCATTTT

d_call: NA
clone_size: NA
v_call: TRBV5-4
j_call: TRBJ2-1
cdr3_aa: CASGSASSGVTNEQFF
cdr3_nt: TGTGCCAGCGGGTCCGCCAGTAGCGGAGTTACCAATGAGCAGTTCTTC

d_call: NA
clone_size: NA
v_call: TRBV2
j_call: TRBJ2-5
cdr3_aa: CAGSTGGSETQYF
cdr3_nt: TGTGCCGGCAGTACTGGAGGGAGTGAGACCCAGTACTTC

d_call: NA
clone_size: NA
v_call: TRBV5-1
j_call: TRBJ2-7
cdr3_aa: CASSQEGISYEQYF
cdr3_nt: TGCGCCAGCTCCCAGGAGGGCATCTCCTACGAGCAGTACTTC

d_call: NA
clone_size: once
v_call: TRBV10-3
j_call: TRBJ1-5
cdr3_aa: CAISEEQGGQPQHF
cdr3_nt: TGTGCCATCAGTGAAGAACAGGGAGGTCAGCCCCAGCATTTT

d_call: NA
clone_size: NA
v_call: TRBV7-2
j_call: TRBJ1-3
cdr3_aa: CASSPGPPWAGNTIYF
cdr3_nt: TGTGCCAGCAGCCCAGGGCCCCCTTGGGCTGGAAACACCATATATTTT

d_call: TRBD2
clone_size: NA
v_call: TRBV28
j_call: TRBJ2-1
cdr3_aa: CAGSLWPVAGVYNEQFF
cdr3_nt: TGTGCCGGCAGTTTATGGCCAGTAGCGGGAGTCTACAATGAGCAGTTCTTC

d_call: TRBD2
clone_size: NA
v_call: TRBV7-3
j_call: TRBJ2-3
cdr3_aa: CASSLLAGGTDTQYF
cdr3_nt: TGTGCCAGCAGCTTACTAGCGGGAGGCACAGATACGCAGTATTTT

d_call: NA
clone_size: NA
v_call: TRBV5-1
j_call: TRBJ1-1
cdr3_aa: CASSLGLPTNTEAFF
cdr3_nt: TGCGCCAGCAGCTTGGGTTTACCGACGAACACTGAAGCTTTCTTT

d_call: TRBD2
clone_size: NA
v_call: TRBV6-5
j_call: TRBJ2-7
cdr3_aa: CASNLAGMSYEQYF
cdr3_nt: TGTGCCAGCAACTTAGCGGGCATGTCCTACGAGCAGTACTTC

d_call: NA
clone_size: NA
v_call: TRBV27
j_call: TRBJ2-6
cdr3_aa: CASRFPGANVLTF
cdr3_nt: TGTGCCAGCAGATTCCCTGGGGCCAACGTCCTGACTTTC

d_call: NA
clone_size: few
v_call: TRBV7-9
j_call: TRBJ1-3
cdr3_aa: CASSLEGPTGNTIYF
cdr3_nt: TGTGCCAGCAGCTTAGAGGGGCCGACGGGAAACACCATATATTTT

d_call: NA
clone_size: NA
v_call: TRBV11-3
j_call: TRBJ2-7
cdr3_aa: CASSLSGYEQYF
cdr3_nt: TGTGCCAGCAGCTTGTCAGGCTACGAGCAGTACTTC

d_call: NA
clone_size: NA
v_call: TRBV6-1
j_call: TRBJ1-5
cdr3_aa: CASSERGYGGGNQPQHF
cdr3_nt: TGTGCCAGCAGTGAAAGAGGGTACGGGGGTGGCAATCAGCCCCAGCATTTT

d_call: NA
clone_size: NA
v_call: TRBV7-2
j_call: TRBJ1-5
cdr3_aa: CASSSGVPNQPQHF
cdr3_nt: TGTGCCAGCAGCTCAGGGGTCCCCAATCAGCCCCAGCATTTT

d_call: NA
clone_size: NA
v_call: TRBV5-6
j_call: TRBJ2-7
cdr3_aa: CASSLIQGAYEQYF
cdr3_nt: TGTGCCAGCAGCTTAATCCAAGGGGCCTACGAGCAGTACTTC

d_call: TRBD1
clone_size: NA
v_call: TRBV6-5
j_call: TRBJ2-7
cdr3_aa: CASSYTRDRSNEQYF
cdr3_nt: TGTGCCAGCAGTTACACCCGGGACAGGTCCAACGAGCAGTACTTC

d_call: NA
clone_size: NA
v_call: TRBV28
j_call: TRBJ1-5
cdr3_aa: CASSLFGGNNQPQHF
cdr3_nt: TGTGCCAGCAGTTTATTCGGTGGGAACAATCAGCCCCAGCATTTT

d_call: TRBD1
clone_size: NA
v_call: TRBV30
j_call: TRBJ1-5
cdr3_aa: CAWILLGTGGDQPQHF
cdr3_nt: TGTGCCTGGATTCTCCTCGGGACAGGGGGTGATCAGCCCCAGCATTTT

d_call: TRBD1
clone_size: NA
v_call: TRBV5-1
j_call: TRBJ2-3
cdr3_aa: CASGGQGAYTDTQYF
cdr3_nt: TGCGCCAGCGGGGGACAGGGGGCTTACACAGATACGCAGTATTTT

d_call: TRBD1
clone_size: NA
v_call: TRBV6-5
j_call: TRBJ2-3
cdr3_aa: CASRTGRTDTQYF
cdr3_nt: TGTGCCAGCAGGACAGGGCGCACAGATACGCAGTATTTT

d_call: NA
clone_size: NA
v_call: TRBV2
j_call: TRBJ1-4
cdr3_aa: CASRSGINEKLFF
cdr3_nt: TGTGCCAGCAGATCAGGGATTAATGAAAAACTGTTTTTT

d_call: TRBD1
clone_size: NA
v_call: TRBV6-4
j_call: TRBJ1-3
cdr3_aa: CASRGEPGQGRLWRNTIYF
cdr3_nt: TGTGCCAGCAGGGGAGAACCGGGACAGGGACGTCTCTGGAGAAACACCATATATTTT

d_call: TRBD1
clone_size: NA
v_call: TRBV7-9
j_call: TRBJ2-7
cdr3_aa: CASSPSGQGIQQYF
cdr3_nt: TGTGCCAGCAGCCCCTCTGGACAGGGAATTCAGCAGTACTTC